Sequencing of this T cell receptor (beta chain) was carried out in a study of regulatory T cells in long-lasting Graves disease. Whole-study context: For under 3 months, newly diagnosed Graves' patients had been taking antithyroid drugs. Regarding the study as a whole: Thyroid tissue was not sampled; only peripheral blood was.

V was trimmed by 3 bases and J by 4 bases, leaving 16 bases between them. The CDR3 spans 15 residues. Time point in this sample: newly diagnosed GD, antithyroid drugs for less than 3 months. TCR sequences were obtained from RNA taken from PBMCs. EDTA tubes held about 9.7 milliliters of peripheral blood from each patient. Libraries of TCR beta came from iRepertoire HTBI primers plus Arm-PCR of CDR3 regions. TCRdb recomputed calls from the multiplex PCR reads with MiXCR, one row per CDR3 protein. In the table there are roughly 320,000 distinct CDR3 sequences, around 17% of which are singletons. This clonotype was found many times. The target antigen is unknown. These data are also associated with another study on T cells in Graves' hyperthyroidism and ophthalmopathy. From that paper: Also found in blood were most expanded thyroid clonotypes above 0.001.

The sample here was peripheral blood mononuclear cells (PBMCs), taken at new diagnosis, from a patient treated with antithyroid drugs. This receptor was obtained from a man between 40 and 49 years old with Graves disease. The V gene is TRBV12-3 or TRBV12-4, the J gene TRBJ2-7; a weak D match, TRBD1 (6 bases). This CDR3 reads CASSLGQGLGYEQYF. As DNA, the CDR3 is TGTGCCAGCAGTTTGGGGCAGGGGTTAGGGTACGAGCAGTACTTC.